The subject of this entry is one T cell receptor beta chain. The antigen is unknown. The germline gives CDR1 MNHNY, CDR2 SVGAGI (reference sequence). The length of the CDR3 is 15 residues. The J segment lost 6 bases and the V segment lost 5 bases, leaving 8 bases of the junction unmatched. The data were obtained in a study of cytomegalovirus exposure and HLA in healthy donors. Study-wide findings and caveats: Reported results showed that the classifier diagnosed cytomegalovirus status with high specificity and sensitivity. Subsequent analysis of the 95 to 150 validation repertoires found a tendency for first-cohort TCR clusters to co-occur.

TCRdb's copy holds only in-frame clones and misses some; the assay was immunoSEQ multiplex PCR. The repertoire includes 150,000 or so clones, 90% of them detected once, and 6.2% sits in the top ten. The receptor was derived from a woman aged 30 to 39 in good health and CMV-seropositive. Sequences were obtained from PBMCs. The chain employs TRBV6-6 and TRBJ2-1; 9 positions agree with TRBD1. Written as DNA, the CDR3 is TGTGCCAGCAGTCGATCCGGGACAGGGCCCAATGAGCAGTTCTTC. This codes for CASSRSGTGPNEQFF.